This T cell receptor (beta chain) appears in the sequencing data of a study of control samples from healthy donors and cancer patients. Generated by immunoSEQ multiplex PCR, the TCRdb table keeps only in-frame clones and is missing some. The sample yields 150,000 to 200,000 clones, around 90% seen once. Deletions cut 4 bases from V and 8 bases from J, with 18 bases between. In germline, CDR1 is SGHRS, CDR2 YFSETQ. The CDR3 runs to 14 residues. Specimen: blood. This chain links TRBV5-1 with TRBJ1-2; D is unresolved. The receptor was isolated from a woman aged 30 to 39 in good health. The CDR3, as DNA: TGCGCCAGCAGCGACTCCGGGCTTAGGAGGGGCTACACCTTC. Translation gives CASSDSGLRRGYTF.